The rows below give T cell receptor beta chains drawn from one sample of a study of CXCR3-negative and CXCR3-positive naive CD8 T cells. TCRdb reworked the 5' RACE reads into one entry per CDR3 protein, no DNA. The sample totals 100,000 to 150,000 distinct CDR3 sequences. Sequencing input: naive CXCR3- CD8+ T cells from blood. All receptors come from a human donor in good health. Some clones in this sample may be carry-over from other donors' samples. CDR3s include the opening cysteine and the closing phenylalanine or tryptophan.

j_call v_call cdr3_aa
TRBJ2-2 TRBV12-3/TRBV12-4 CASSHPPSGQPNTGELFF
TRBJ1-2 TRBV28 CASSLSRTGTGYGYTF
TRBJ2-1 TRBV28 CASSLDQAQHSYNEQFF
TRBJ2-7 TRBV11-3 CASSPAGGAEQYF
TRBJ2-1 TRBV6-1 CASSVTGASGYNEQFF
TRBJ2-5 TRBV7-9 CASSLARGRLQETQYF
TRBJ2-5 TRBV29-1 CSVEYTGDRQETQYF
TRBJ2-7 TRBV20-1 CSARVRSQGPYEQYF
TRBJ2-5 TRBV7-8 CASRLTGVSQETQYF
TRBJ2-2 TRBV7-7 CASSNSGELFF
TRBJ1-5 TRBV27 CASSFSYYQPQHF
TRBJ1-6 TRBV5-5 CASSWGLGTMIEF
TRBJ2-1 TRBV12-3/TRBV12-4 CASSLVGQGAFNEQFF
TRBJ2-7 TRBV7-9 CASSLGGLLPSYEQYF
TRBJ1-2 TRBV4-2 CASSPRANYGYTF
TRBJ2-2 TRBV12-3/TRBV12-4 CASSFSGGGTGELFF
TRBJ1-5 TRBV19 CATRPTGGGEPQHF
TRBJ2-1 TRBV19 CASTPAGGFYNEQFF
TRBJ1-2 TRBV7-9 CASSPDREIGYTF
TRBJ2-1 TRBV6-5 CASSYSGGPANEQFF
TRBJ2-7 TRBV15 CATSRGTGVAEQYF
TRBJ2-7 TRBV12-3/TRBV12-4 CASSFAGYENEQYF